The 16 T cell receptor beta chains below all came from one sample that was sequenced in a study of CD8+CD57+ T cells in acquired aplastic anemia. Using genomic DNA as the template, TCR beta VDJ and CDR3 profiling was carried out. TCRdb fed the reads into MiXCR, producing one record per CDR3 protein. This table has 310,000 or so distinct CDR3 sequences, roughly 61% appearing once. Whoever was chosen for sequencing had shown CD8+CD57+ cell expansion by flow cytometry. Input material: sorted CD4+, CD8+, or CD8+CD57+ T cells (not recorded which) from PBMCs. All receptors come from a human donor with aplastic anemia.

The V call is TRBV7-2, the J call TRBJ2-7; no clear D. This CDR3 comprises 13 residues. V lost 5 bases, J lost 2 bases, and 10 bases lay in between. Germline lookup yields CDR1 SGHTA and CDR2 FQGNSA. CDR3 sequence (DNA): TGTGCCAGCAGCATACACCGGGCCTACGAGCAGTACTTC. It specifies CASSIHRAYEQYF.

This clonotype was picked up many times. The J gene is TRBJ2-5, the V gene TRBV7-8; 9 bases fit TRBD2. From germline, CDR1 is SGHVS and CDR2 FQNEAQ. The CDR3 spans 14 residues. After removal of 4 bases from V and 5 bases from J, the junction contained 5 bases not matched to a gene. The CDR3 DNA follows: TGTGCCAGCAGCTCTAATAGCGGGAGTGAGACCCAGTACTTC. Its protein product is CASSSNSGSETQYF.

The chain employs TRBV20-1 and TRBJ1-2, with TRBD1 identical over 7 bases. J lost 3 bases, V lost 6 bases, and 10 bases had no gene match. The CDR3 has 14 amino acids. From germline, CDR1 is DFQATT and CDR2 SNEGSKA (reference sequence). This CDR3 reads CSAVTGTLDYGYTF. The DNA of the CDR3 is TGCAGTGCAGTGACAGGGACTTTGGACTATGGCTACACCTTC.

This clonotype was observed a few times. A read error is possible here, since a much larger clone lies one base away. The V call is TRBV2, the J call TRBJ2-1, with 12 positions matching TRBD2. The J segment lost 14 bases and the V segment lost 5 bases, leaving 10 bases of the junction unmatched. The CDR3 sequence is 14 residues long. The germline gives CDR1 SNHLY, CDR2 FYNNEI. CDR3 in DNA: TGTGCCAGCAGTCCGCTAGCGGGGGGGGGGGGGGAGTTCTTC. Protein sequence: CASSPLAGGGGEFF.

The J gene is TRBJ2-5, the V gene TRBV2; 7 nucleotides match TRBD2. Trimming removed 4 bases from V and 5 bases from J; junction bases left unmatched: 7. Germline V gene lookup returns CDR1 SNHLY and CDR2 FYNNEI. This CDR3 contains 14 residues. DNA for the CDR3: TGTGCCAGCAGTGGGACTTCCGGGAGGGAGACCCAGTACTTC. This gives the protein CASSGTSGRETQYF.

At least ten counts were recorded for this clonotype. This CDR3 is CATSDWGLAGAPNEQFF. The CDR3 bases are TGTGCCACCAGTGATTGGGGACTAGCGGGGGCCCCAAATGAGCAGTTCTTC. The rearrangement links TRBV24-1 to TRBJ2-1; 14 bases map to TRBD2. This CDR3 contains 17 residues. Germline V CDR1 and CDR2: KGHDR, SFDVKD. V was pared by 2 bases and J by 7 bases, with 6 bases of the junction left unmatched.

Here the CDR3 reads CAISPGLPNTEAFF. In DNA, the CDR3 is TGTGCCATCAGTCCCGGACTGCCGAACACTGAAGCTTTCTTT. The chain joins TRBV10-3 to TRBJ1-1; D gene unclear. V lost 5 bases to trimming and J lost 1 base, with 11 bases between them. The CDR3 consists of 14 residues. Germline lookup yields CDR1 ENHRY and CDR2 SYGVKD.

V is TRBV5-1 and J is TRBJ1-6; D remains ambiguous. The CDR3 is made up of 16 amino acids. The germline V gene has CDR1 SGHRS and CDR2 YFSETQ. V gave up 6 bases and J gave up 2 bases, with 15 bases separating them. CDR3 in amino acids: CASNREGATYNSPLHF. The CDR3 bases are TGCGCCAGCAATCGGGAGGGAGCAACCTATAATTCACCCCTCCACTTT.

Only one count was recorded for this clonotype. The chain carries TRBV7-2 and TRBJ1-6, with D possibly being TRBD1 (5 bases). V shed 2 bases and J shed 8 bases, with 13 bases lying between them. This CDR3 has 15 amino acids. CDR1 SGHTA and CDR2 FQGNSA come from the germline V gene. CDR3 sequence reads: CASSLRSGRDSPLHF. The DNA for the CDR3 is TGTGCCAGCAGCTTAAGGTCAGGGCGAGATTCACCCCTCCACTTT.

The V and J genes are TRBV30 and TRBJ2-7; D is unclear. Between the trimmed V and J ends, which lost 0 bases and 7 bases, there was a span of 10 bases. This CDR3 contains 12 residues. Per germline, CDR1 GTSNPN and CDR2 SVGIG (reference sequence). The CDR3 here is CAWSVRPGEQYF. CDR3 bases: TGTGCCTGGAGTGTAAGGCCAGGAGAGCAGTACTTC.

In regard to this clonotype: Being one base from a much bigger clone, this may be a read error. The chain carries TRBV12-3 or TRBV12-4 and TRBJ2-6, with D uncertain. The CDR3 loop spans 12 amino acids. The V and J ends lost 7 bases and 0 bases respectively, with 1 base between them. The CDR3 loop reads CASTSGANVLTF. CDR3 nucleotides: TGTGCCAGCACCTCTGGGGCCAACGTCCTGACTTTC.

The rearrangement joins TRBV10-3 to TRBJ2-7; TRBD1 or TRBD2 may be the D gene (7 bases each). CDR1 ENHRY and CDR2 SYGVKD come from the germline V gene. The CDR3 totals 13 residues. Trimming took 10 bases from V and 0 from J, leaving 13 bases between them. The chain's CDR3 is CASQRDSSYEQYF. CDR3 nucleotides: TGTGCCAGTCAGCGGGACAGCTCCTACGAGCAGTACTTC.

The genes are TRBV10-3 and TRBJ2-2, with 9 bases identical to TRBD1. J was trimmed by 2 bases and V by 9 bases; bases with no gene match: 4. The CDR3 consists of 14 residues. Looked up from germline, CDR1 is ENHRY and CDR2 is SYGVKD. The CDR3 protein is CAMGDRENTGELFF. CDR3 nucleotides: TGTGCCATGGGGGACAGGGAAAACACCGGGGAGCTGTTTTTT.

The chain combines TRBV20-1 with TRBJ2-6; D not resolved. The CDR3 extends over 15 amino acids. Trimming stripped 6 bases from V and 2 bases from J, with 14 bases between. The germline gives CDR1 DFQATT, CDR2 SNEGSKA (reference sequence). The CDR3 DNA is TGCAGTGCGGAGCCTCAGGTAGCTGGGGCCAACGTCCTGACTTTC. Translating gives CSAEPQVAGANVLTF.

About this clonotype itself: The CDR3 ends on some other residue instead of the conserved phenylalanine or tryptophan, so this is likely a read error. The rearrangement joins TRBV5-5 to TRBJ1-6; possible D gene TRBD1, 6 bases. CDR3 size: 15 residues. The germline V gene encodes CDR1 SGHKS and CDR2 YYEKEE (reference sequence). V was clipped by 3 bases and J by 10 bases, with 17 bases between them. The CDR3 region has the DNA TGTGCCAGCAGCTCAGGTCTACAGGGTGGCTCACCCCTCCACCTT. Protein product: CASSSGLQGGSPLHL.

A note on this clonotype: In this CDR3 the conserved last residue, phenylalanine or tryptophan, is missing, so a read error is likely. This chain connects TRBV6-4 to TRBJ2-7; 8 bases are shared with TRBD2. The CDR3 is 18 residues long. The V gene end was trimmed by 2 bases and the J gene end by 3 bases; junction bases not matched to a gene: 15. Germline CDR1 MRHNA, CDR2 SNTAGT. In DNA form, the CDR3 reads TGTGCCAGCAGTGACCCCACTAGCGGTGGGCCGTTTCACTACGAGCAGTACTAC. Amino acid sequence: CASSDPTSGGPFHYEQYY.